What follows describes a single T cell receptor beta chain. J gave up 1 base and V 0 bases, and 4 bases lay outside the gene matches. The CDR3 extends over 15 amino acids. CDR1 and CDR2 from the germline V gene are GTSNPN and SVGIG (reference sequence). This sample was taken from a study of blood T cell repertoires in COVID-19. Study-wide context: There were acute and convalescent COVID-19 samples, and they came from the United States, Italy and Spain. PBMCs, B-cell-depleted T cells, or T cells were the source of the cDNA or gDNA that made up the material.

Original handling: Amplifying reference gene primers gave estimates of nucleated cell counts. Clones were sequenced by immunoSEQ multiplex PCR, and TCRdb holds only the in-frame ones, with some missing. That table furnishes V, J and clone size, whereas the DNA furnished D and trimming. The sample lists some 200,000 clones; 84% were seen once. The clonotype originates from a woman at least 80 years old with active or convalescent COVID-19. This sequence joins TRBV30 and TRBJ1-1; 8 bases line up with TRBD1. Sequenced sample: peripheral blood. CDR3 DNA: TGTGCCTGGAGTGTCCCGACAGGGGCGAACACTGAAGCTTTCTTT. Its protein is CAWSVPTGANTEAFF.